This T cell receptor (beta chain) was sequenced during a study of PD-1 blockade in classical Hodgkin lymphoma (dated by TCRdb to about 2020). Regarding the study in general: Nivolumab dosing was 3 mg/kg intravenously every 2 weeks, continuing until either disease progression or unacceptable toxicity. To define a peripheral blood immune signature of response to PD-1 blockade in classical Hodgkin lymphoma, the study combined TCR beta sequencing with CyTOF.

Overall study results and their limits: Lower diversity was seen in patients whose nivolumab began less than 1 year after ASCT, and these patients were left out of later analyses so that immune reconstitution would not confound the results. Newly diagnosed patients were reported to have lower baseline TCR diversity than healthy donors, and relapsed/refractory patients were reported to have lower baseline TCR diversity still. By C4D1, a significant rise was seen in CD4+ TCR diversity but not in CD8+ TCR diversity (p=0.0027 vs p=0.16), and the rise was most apparent among complete responders (p=0.02). The study was limited to a single clinical trial cohort, and causes of repertoire differences, possibly disease activity or prior therapy, remained undefined. Trial patients achieving complete response had baseline diversity similar to newly diagnosed patients, whereas partial responders and progressors had significantly lower diversity.

The Qiagen DNeasy kit was used to extract genomic DNA both from unsorted PBMCs and from the negatively selected CD4+ and CD8+ fractions. TCR beta CDR3 regions were amplified by immunoSEQ multiplex PCR using primers annealing to V and J segments. A synthetic immune receptor repertoire was used to minimize amplification bias, and any remaining bias was removed computationally after sequencing. On the study's bioinformatics: Repertoire diversity was quantified as the Shannon entropy index using custom Python scripts. Unsorted, CD4+ and CD8+ repertoires were examined separately, except in combined analyses, for which CD4+ and CD8+ sequences were merged in silico. Clonal expansion was defined as a frequency increase of at least 2-fold after treatment compared with C1D1, and clones undetected at baseline were assigned a pseudocount of 0.5. Clones with 0 or 1 copy at C1D1 were defined as singleton clones, while clones with 2 or more copies were defined as non-singleton clones. Clones expanded in unsorted samples were labelled as CD4+, CD8+ or unknown by matching protein sequences in sorted samples from the same patient. Wilcoxon tests on paired samples were used to test changes in diversity from C1D1 to C4D1. Held by TCRdb, this immuneACCESS table contains in-frame sequences only and omits some clones. Under half of the omission traces to an unresolved V gene where checked; the cause of the rest is unknown. V and J calls and clone size are copied from that table; D and trimming were computed from the DNA. The sample table lists roughly 100,000 clones, roughly nine tenths of them with a count of one. The top ten clones comprise under 20% of the sample.

Of note for this clone: The antigen this receptor binds is unknown. Base quality data are lacking; no much larger clone is found one base away.

The CDR3 runs 17 residues from the cysteine to the phenylalanine. This entry keeps only the CDR3 DNA: 51 bases, framed from base 1. For CDR1 and CDR2, the germline V gene lists SGHTA and FQGNSA. V loses 4 bases, J loses 0 bases, and the germline ends lie 13 bases apart. This specimen's time point label, per the study, means: cycle 4 day 1 (C4D1), after more than five weeks of nivolumab. All trial patients had relapsed after autologous stem cell transplantation, with cohorts A, B and C differing in prior brentuximab vedotin exposure. The trial cohort included 55 to 65 patients with relapsed/refractory classical Hodgkin lymphoma, and each patient had a best overall response of complete response, partial response or progressive disease. Single-agent nivolumab was administered to trial patients in the multi-cohort phase II CheckMate 205 trial. An independent review committee assessed best overall response by applying the 2007 International Working Group response criteria. Trial PBMCs were obtained immediately prior to nivolumab initiation (C1D1) and on therapy at cycle 2 day 1 and cycle 4 day 1. Peripheral blood was collected in 8 mL Vacutainer Cell Preparation Tubes, from which PBMCs were isolated by centrifugation and then cryopreserved.

The sequence derives from a human donor with classical Hodgkin lymphoma. The chain was built from TRBV7-2 and TRBJ2-6; the D gene is possibly TRBD2, with 7 bases matching. The sequencing used peripheral blood mononuclear cells (PBMCs), collected before the fourth cycle of nivolumab. The CDR3 protein sequence reads: CASSSLGGGSGANVLTF. The nucleotide sequence reads as follows: TGTGCCAGCAGCTCTCTAGGGGGGGGCTCTGGGGCCAACGTCCTGACTTTC.